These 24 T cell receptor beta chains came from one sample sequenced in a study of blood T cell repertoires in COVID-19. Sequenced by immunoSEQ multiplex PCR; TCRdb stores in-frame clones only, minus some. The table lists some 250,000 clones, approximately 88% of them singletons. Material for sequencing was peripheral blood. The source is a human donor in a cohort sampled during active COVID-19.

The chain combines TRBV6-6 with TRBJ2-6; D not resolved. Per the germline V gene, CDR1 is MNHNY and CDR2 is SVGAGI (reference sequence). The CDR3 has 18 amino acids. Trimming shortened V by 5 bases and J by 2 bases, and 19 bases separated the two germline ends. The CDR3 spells CASSRFSTVRTGANVLTF. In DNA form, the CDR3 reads TGTGCCAGCAGTCGGTTCAGTACAGTCCGTACTGGGGCCAACGTCCTGACTTTC.

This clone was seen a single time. CDR3 amino acids: CASTEQGQGTEAFF. CDR3 in DNA: TGTGCCAGCACCGAACAGGGTCAGGGGACTGAAGCTTTCTTT. The chain carries TRBV7-8 and TRBJ1-1; D is perhaps TRBD1 (6 bases). Per the germline V gene, CDR1 is SGHVS and CDR2 is FQNEAQ. CDR3 length: 14 amino acids. Trimming removed 7 bases at V and 5 bases at J, with 17 bases between.

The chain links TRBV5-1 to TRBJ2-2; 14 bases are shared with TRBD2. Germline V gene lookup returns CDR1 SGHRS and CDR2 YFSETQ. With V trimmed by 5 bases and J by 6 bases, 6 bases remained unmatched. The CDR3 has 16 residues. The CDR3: CASRGTSGGRAGELFF. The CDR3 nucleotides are TGCGCCAGCAGGGGGACTAGCGGGGGCCGGGCCGGGGAGCTGTTTTTT.

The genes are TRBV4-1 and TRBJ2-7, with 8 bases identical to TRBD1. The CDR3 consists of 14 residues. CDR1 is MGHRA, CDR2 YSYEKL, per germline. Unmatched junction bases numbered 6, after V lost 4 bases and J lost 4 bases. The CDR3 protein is CASSPRTGTYEQYF. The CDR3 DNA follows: TGCGCCAGCAGCCCGCGGACAGGGACATACGAGCAGTACTTC.

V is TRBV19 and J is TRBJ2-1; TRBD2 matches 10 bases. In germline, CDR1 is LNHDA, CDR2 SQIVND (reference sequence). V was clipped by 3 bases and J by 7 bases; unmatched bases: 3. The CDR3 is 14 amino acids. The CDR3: CASSILAGDNEQFF. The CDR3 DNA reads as TGTGCCAGTAGTATTCTAGCGGGGGATAATGAGCAGTTCTTC.

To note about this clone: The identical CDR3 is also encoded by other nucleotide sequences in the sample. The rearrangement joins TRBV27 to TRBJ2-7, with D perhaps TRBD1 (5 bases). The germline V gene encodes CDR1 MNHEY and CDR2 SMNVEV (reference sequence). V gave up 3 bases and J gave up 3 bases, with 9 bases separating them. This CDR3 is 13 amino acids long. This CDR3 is CASSFGQGYEQYF. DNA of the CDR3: TGTGCCAGCAGTTTTGGGCAGGGCTACGAGCAGTACTTC.

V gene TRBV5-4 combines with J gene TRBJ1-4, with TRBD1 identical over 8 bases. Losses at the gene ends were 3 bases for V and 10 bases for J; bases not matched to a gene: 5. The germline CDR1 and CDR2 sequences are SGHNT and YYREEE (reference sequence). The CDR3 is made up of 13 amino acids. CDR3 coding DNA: TGTGCCAGCAGCTCGACAGGGGAGGGAAAACTGTTTTTT. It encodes CASSSTGEGKLFF.

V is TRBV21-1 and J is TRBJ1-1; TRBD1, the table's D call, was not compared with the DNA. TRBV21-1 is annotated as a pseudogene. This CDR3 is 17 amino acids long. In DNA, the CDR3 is TGTGCCAGCAGTACGCCGGGACAGGGTCAAGGGAACACTGAAGCTTTCTTT. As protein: CASSTPGQGQGNTEAFF.

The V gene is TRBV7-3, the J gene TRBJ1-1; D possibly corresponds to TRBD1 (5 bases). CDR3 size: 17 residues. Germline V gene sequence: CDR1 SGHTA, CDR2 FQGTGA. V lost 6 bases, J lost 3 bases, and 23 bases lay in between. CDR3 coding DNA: TGTGCCAGCAGGGGCCAAGCATCGGGGGATCTAGACACTGAAGCTTTCTTT. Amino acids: CASRGQASGDLDTEAFF.

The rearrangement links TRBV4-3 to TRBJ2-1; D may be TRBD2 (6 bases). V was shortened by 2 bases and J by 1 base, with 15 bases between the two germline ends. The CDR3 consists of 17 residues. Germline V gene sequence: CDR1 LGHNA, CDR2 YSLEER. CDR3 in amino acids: CASSQWGVSVSYNEQFF. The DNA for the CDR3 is TGCGCCAGCAGCCAATGGGGGGTATCTGTTTCCTACAATGAGCAGTTCTTC.

As DNA, the CDR3 is TGTGCCACCAGTGGGATTCTAGCGGGAGGCTACAATGAGCAGTTCTTC. Its translation: CATSGILAGGYNEQFF. V and J are TRBV24-1 and TRBJ2-1, with TRBD2 matching 11 bases. Germline V gene lookup returns CDR1 KGHDR and CDR2 SFDVKD. V lost 5 bases and J lost 3; bases outside the gene matches: 5. CDR3 size: 16 residues.

DNA of the CDR3: TGCGCCAGCAGCCGCCTCCAGGGGGCGCGAAGTGGCTACACCTTC. The encoded protein is CASSRLQGARSGYTF. This chain connects TRBV4-3 to TRBJ1-2; 8 positions match TRBD1. CDR1 LGHNA and CDR2 YSLEER come from the germline V gene. The CDR3 length is 15 residues. The trim removed 4 bases at V and 7 bases at J, leaving 11 bases unmatched.

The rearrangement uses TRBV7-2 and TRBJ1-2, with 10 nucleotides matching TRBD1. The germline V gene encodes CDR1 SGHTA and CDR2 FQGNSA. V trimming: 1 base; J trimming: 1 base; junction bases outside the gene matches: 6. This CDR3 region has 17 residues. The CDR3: CASSLVEGQGLNYGYTF. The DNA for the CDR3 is TGTGCCAGCAGCTTAGTTGAGGGACAGGGGCTTAACTATGGCTACACCTTC.

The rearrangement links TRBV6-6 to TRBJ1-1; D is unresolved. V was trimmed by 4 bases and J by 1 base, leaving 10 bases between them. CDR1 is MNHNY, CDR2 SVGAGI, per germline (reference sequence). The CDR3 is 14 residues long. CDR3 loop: CASSFPERNTEAFF. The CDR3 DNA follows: TGTGCCAGCAGTTTCCCCGAGAGGAACACTGAAGCTTTCTTT.

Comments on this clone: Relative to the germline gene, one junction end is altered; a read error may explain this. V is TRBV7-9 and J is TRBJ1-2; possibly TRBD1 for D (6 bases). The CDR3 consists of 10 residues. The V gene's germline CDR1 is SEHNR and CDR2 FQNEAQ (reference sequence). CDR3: CASSPDRPLF. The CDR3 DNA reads TGTGCCAGCAGTCCCGACAGGCCCCTCTTC.

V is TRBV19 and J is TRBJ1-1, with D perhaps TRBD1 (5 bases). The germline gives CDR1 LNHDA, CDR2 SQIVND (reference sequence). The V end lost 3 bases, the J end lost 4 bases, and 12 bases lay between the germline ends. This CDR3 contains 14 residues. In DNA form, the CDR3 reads TGTGCCAGTAGTATGAAGGGGCCGGGCACTGAAGCTTTCTTT. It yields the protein CASSMKGPGTEAFF.

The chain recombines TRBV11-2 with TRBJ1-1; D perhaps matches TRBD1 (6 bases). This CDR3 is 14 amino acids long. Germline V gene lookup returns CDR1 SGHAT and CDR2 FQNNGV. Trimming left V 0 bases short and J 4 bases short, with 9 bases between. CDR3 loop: CASSLEMDSTEAFF. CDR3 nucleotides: TGTGCCAGCAGCTTAGAGATGGACAGCACTGAAGCTTTCTTT.

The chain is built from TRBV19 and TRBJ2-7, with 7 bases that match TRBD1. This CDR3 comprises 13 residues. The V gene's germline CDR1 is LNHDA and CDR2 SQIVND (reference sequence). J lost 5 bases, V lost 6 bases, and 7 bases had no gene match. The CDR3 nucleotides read TGTGCCAGTAGATACAGGGGCGTGGACGAGCAGTACTTC. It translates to CASRYRGVDEQYF.

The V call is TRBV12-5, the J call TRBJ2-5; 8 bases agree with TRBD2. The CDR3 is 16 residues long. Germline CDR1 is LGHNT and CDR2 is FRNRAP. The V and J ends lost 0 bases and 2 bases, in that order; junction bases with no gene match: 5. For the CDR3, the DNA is TGTGCTAGTGGTTTGGTACCTAGCGGGCCGCAAGAGACCCAGTACTTC. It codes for CASGLVPSGPQETQYF.

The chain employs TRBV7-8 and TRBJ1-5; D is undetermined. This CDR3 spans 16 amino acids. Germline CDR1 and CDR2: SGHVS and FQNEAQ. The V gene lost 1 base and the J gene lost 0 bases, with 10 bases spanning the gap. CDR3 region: CASSLGLSVSNQPQHF. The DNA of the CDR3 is TGTGCCAGCAGCTTAGGTCTTTCGGTTAGCAATCAGCCCCAGCATTTT.

CDR3 amino acids: CASSIGTGQGGYEQYF. CDR3 sequence (DNA): TGTGCCAGCAGCATAGGAACGGGACAGGGTGGATACGAGCAGTACTTC. The chain combines TRBV5-6 with TRBJ2-7; 9 nucleotides align to TRBD1. This CDR3 contains 16 residues. The junction had 12 bases not matched to a gene; V was cut back by 4 bases and J by 4 bases. Germline V gene data show CDR1 as SGHDT and CDR2 as YYEEEE.

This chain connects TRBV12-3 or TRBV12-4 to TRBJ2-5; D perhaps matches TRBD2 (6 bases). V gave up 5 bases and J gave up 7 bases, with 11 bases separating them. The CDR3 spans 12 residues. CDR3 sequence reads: CASSPPRGTQYF. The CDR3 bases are TGTGCCAGCAGTCCGCCGCGGGGGACCCAGTACTTC.

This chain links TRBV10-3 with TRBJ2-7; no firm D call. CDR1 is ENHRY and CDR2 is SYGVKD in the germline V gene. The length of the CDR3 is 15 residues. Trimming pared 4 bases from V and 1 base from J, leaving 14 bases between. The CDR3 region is CAISASQDGSYEQYF. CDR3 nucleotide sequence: TGTGCCATCAGTGCTTCTCAGGATGGGTCCTACGAGCAGTACTTC.

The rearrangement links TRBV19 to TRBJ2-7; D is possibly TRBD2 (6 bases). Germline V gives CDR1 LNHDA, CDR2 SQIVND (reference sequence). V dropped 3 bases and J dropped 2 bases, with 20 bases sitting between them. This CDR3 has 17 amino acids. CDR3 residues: CASSITGPGTSTYEQYF. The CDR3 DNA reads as TGTGCCAGTAGTATCACAGGACCCGGGACTTCCACCTACGAGCAGTACTTC.